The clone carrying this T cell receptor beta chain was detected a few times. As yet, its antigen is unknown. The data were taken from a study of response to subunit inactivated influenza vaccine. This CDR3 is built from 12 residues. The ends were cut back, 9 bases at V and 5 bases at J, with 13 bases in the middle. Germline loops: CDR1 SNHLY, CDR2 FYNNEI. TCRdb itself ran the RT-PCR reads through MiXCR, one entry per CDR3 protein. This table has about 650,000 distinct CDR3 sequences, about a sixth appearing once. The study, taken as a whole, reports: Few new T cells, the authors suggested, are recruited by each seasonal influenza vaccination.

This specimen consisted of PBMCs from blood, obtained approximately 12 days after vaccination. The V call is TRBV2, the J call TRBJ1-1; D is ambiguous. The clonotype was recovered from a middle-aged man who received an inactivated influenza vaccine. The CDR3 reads CASLDLRTEAFF. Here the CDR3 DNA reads TGTGCCAGTTTAGACCTGAGGACTGAAGCTTTCTTT.